A selection of T cell receptor beta chains follows, all from one sample in a study of multiple sclerosis patients with progressive multifocal leukoencephalopathy. Clones were sequenced by immunoSEQ multiplex PCR, and TCRdb holds only the in-frame ones, with some missing. Here the sample spans about 30,000 clones, more than 85% being singletons. The sequenced material came from PBMCs. These receptors originate from a man aged 30 to 45 with multiple sclerosis. Both conserved end residues are part of each CDR3. Fields, in order: V gene, D gene, J gene, clone size, CDR3 DNA, CDR3 protein. D genes are given only for firm matches. Clone sizes are given selectively: once, few, many, or a class where the clone is expanded.

V: TRBV5-1
D: NA
J: TRBJ2-3
size: NA
DNA: TGCGCCAGCAGCCCCCGACGGGGCCAGGGTACGCAGTATTTT
CDR3: CASSPRRGQGTQYF

V: TRBV11-2
D: NA
J: TRBJ2-1
size: NA
DNA: TGTGCCAGCAGCCTTCGCTACAATGAGCAGTTCTTC
CDR3: CASSLRYNEQFF

V: TRBV10-2
D: NA
J: TRBJ2-3
size: NA
DNA: TGCGCCAGCAGTGAGTCGACTAGTCCCACAGATACGCAGTATTTT
CDR3: CASSESTSPTDTQYF

V: TRBV7-8
D: NA
J: TRBJ2-7
size: NA
DNA: TGTGCCAGCACCCCCCGGGGGAAGTACGAGCAGTACTTC
CDR3: CASTPRGKYEQYF

V: TRBV7-2
D: NA
J: TRBJ1-1
size: NA
DNA: TGTGCCAGCAGATCCCTTACTGAAGCTTTCTTT
CDR3: CASRSLTEAFF

V: TRBV7-9
D: NA
J: TRBJ2-7
size: NA
DNA: TGTGCCAGCAGCCCCCGGCAGGACGAGCAGTACTTC
CDR3: CASSPRQDEQYF

V: TRBV4-3
D: TRBD2
J: TRBJ2-2
size: once
DNA: TGCGCCAGCAGCCAGGCCGGGACTAGCGGGAGGCCCCCCGGGGAGCTGTTTTTT
CDR3: CASSQAGTSGRPPGELFF

V: TRBV11-2
D: NA
J: TRBJ1-2
size: NA
DNA: TGTGCCAGCAGCTCAGTACGAAGGGAACGGAACTATGGCTACACCTTC
CDR3: CASSSVRRERNYGYTF

V: TRBV10-3
D: NA
J: TRBJ2-1
size: NA
DNA: TGTGCCATTTCAGCGGTTTACAATGAGCAGTTCTTC
CDR3: CAISAVYNEQFF

V: TRBV19
D: TRBD2
J: TRBJ2-3
size: NA
DNA: TGTGCCAGTAGTACCACTCTAGCGGGAGTGAGGACAGATACGCAGTATTTT
CDR3: CASSTTLAGVRTDTQYF

V: TRBV18
D: NA
J: TRBJ1-2
size: few
DNA: TGTGCCAGCTCACTCAACTTGGGAAGCGCTAACTATGGCTACACCTTC
CDR3: CASSLNLGSANYGYTF

V: TRBV12-5
D: TRBD2
J: TRBJ2-1
size: once
DNA: TGTGCTAGTGGTTTGGGTTTAGCGGGTCTTAATGAGCAGTTCTTC
CDR3: CASGLGLAGLNEQFF

V: TRBV19
D: NA
J: TRBJ1-5
size: NA
DNA: TGTGCCAGTAGTATCCCTTTACAGATTTATAGCAATCAGCCCCAGCATTTT
CDR3: CASSIPLQIYSNQPQHF

V: TRBV7-2
D: NA
J: TRBJ2-5
size: NA
DNA: TGTGCCAGCAGCTTAGGAGGGACGGAAGAGACCCAGTACTTC
CDR3: CASSLGGTEETQYF

V: TRBV9
D: NA
J: TRBJ2-2
size: NA
DNA: TGTGCCAGCAGCCCCGGTGGGGGACCGACCGGGGAGCTGTTTTTT
CDR3: CASSPGGGPTGELFF

V: TRBV19
D: NA
J: TRBJ2-5
size: NA
DNA: TGTGCCAGTAGTATCGGTGGCGGGAACGTCCAAGAGACCCAGTACTTC
CDR3: CASSIGGGNVQETQYF

V: TRBV6-1
D: NA
J: TRBJ1-6
size: NA
DNA: TGTGCCAGCTGCGTCGCCTGGGGGAGCTCACCCCTCCACTTT
CDR3: CASCVAWGSSPLHF

V: TRBV11-2
D: NA
J: TRBJ2-1
size: NA
DNA: TGTGCCAGCAGCCCCCGTCCTCCACTAGACACTAGGAATGAGCAGTTCTTC
CDR3: CASSPRPPLDTRNEQFF

V: TRBV19
D: NA
J: TRBJ1-1
size: NA
DNA: TGTGCCAGTAGTATGGGGCAGGGGTGGACTGAAGCTTTCTTT
CDR3: CASSMGQGWTEAFF

V: TRBV5-1
D: NA
J: TRBJ1-1
size: NA
DNA: TGCGCCAGCAGCTTGGAAACAGGGTGGGGAGCTTTCTTT
CDR3: CASSLETGWGAFF

V: TRBV5-1
D: TRBD1
J: TRBJ2-6
size: NA
DNA: TGCGCCAGCAGCAGGGGGCAGAGCTCTGGGGCCAACGTCCTGACTTTC
CDR3: CASSRGQSSGANVLTF

V: TRBV4-2
D: TRBD2
J: TRBJ2-7
size: NA
DNA: TGTGCCAGCAGCCAAGATATCACTAGCGGGAGCCACGAGCAGTACTTC
CDR3: CASSQDITSGSHEQYF

V: TRBV7-3
D: NA
J: TRBJ1-1
size: NA
DNA: TGTGCCAGCAGCTTAAGCAGGGCGAACACTGAAGCTTTCTTT
CDR3: CASSLSRANTEAFF

V: TRBV7-7
D: NA
J: TRBJ1-5
size: NA
DNA: TGTGCTAGCAGCTTAGGGCCGAGACAGCCCCAGCATTTT
CDR3: CASSLGPRQPQHF

V: TRBV6-4
D: NA
J: TRBJ2-7
size: NA
DNA: TGTGCCAGCAGTGACAGGGACGAGCAGTACTTC
CDR3: CASSDRDEQYF

V: TRBV2
D: TRBD1
J: TRBJ2-2
size: NA
DNA: TGTGCCAGCAGAAGGACAGGGGAACCGGGCGGGGAGCTGTTTTTT
CDR3: CASRRTGEPGGELFF

V: TRBV30
D: NA
J: TRBJ2-1
size: NA
DNA: TGTGCCTGGAGTGTCGGGGGTGAGCAGTTCTTC
CDR3: CAWSVGGEQFF

V: TRBV19
D: TRBD1
J: TRBJ1-2
size: NA
DNA: TGTGCCAGTACCACGGACAGGTTTAACTATGGCTACACCTTC
CDR3: CASTTDRFNYGYTF

V: TRBV11-2
D: TRBD1
J: TRBJ2-1
size: once
DNA: TGTGCCAGCAGCCCCGGACAGGGACCCCTCCATGAGCAGTTCTTC
CDR3: CASSPGQGPLHEQFF

V: TRBV4-3
D: NA
J: TRBJ2-3
size: NA
DNA: TGCGCCAGCGGGACTCTTAGTGATGGTACGCAGTATTTT
CDR3: CASGTLSDGTQYF

V: TRBV9
D: NA
J: TRBJ2-5
size: NA
DNA: TGTGCCAGCAGCCCCGGGGGAGGAGAGACCCAGTACTTC
CDR3: CASSPGGGETQYF

V: TRBV4-3
D: TRBD2
J: TRBJ2-3
size: NA
DNA: TGCGCCAGCAGCCAAGATCCCGCGGGGGGAGGCACAGATACGCAGTATTTT
CDR3: CASSQDPAGGGTDTQYF

V: TRBV5-4
D: TRBD2
J: TRBJ2-1
size: once
DNA: TGTGCCAGCAGCTTGGAACTAGCGGACAATGAGCAGTTCTTC
CDR3: CASSLELADNEQFF

V: TRBV14
D: NA
J: TRBJ1-6
size: NA
DNA: TGTGCCAGCAGCCAAGCTCGACAGCCCACATCACCCCTCCACTTT
CDR3: CASSQARQPTSPLHF

V: TRBV2
D: TRBD1
J: TRBJ2-2
size: NA
DNA: TGTGCCAGCACCCCGGGACAGGGCTACGGGGAGCTGTTTTTT
CDR3: CASTPGQGYGELFF

V: TRBV6-5
D: NA
J: TRBJ2-3
size: NA
DNA: TGTGCCAGCAGGGAAAGATTAGATACGCAGTATTTT
CDR3: CASRERLDTQYF

V: TRBV27
D: TRBD1
J: TRBJ2-3
size: NA
DNA: TGTGCCAGCAGTGGACAGGACCTTAGCACAGATACGCAGTATTTT
CDR3: CASSGQDLSTDTQYF

V: TRBV15
D: TRBD2
J: TRBJ2-5
size: few
DNA: TGTGCCACCAGCAGAGATCGGGGGGACGCGGAGACCCAGTACTTC
CDR3: CATSRDRGDAETQYF

V: TRBV5-6
D: TRBD1
J: TRBJ2-1
size: NA
DNA: TGTGCCAGCAGCCCGGGGGGACAGGGGGTCCATGAGCAGTTCTTC
CDR3: CASSPGGQGVHEQFF

V: TRBV15
D: TRBD1
J: TRBJ1-5
size: NA
DNA: TGTGCCACCCGGGACAGGGGTGTAAATCAGCCCCAGCATTTT
CDR3: CATRDRGVNQPQHF

V: TRBV23-1
D: NA
J: TRBJ2-5
size: NA
DNA: TGCGCCAGCAGTCATTCCGGACAGCAAGAGACCCAGTACTTC
CDR3: CASSHSGQQETQYF

V: TRBV20-1
D: NA
J: TRBJ1-2
size: NA
DNA: TGCAGTGCTACCGGCTACACCTTC
CDR3: CSATGYTF

V: TRBV18
D: NA
J: TRBJ1-2
size: NA
DNA: TGTGCCAGCTCACCACCGTTTGCGGGGGCGGAAGGCTACACCTTC
CDR3: CASSPPFAGAEGYTF

V: TRBV27
D: NA
J: TRBJ2-7
size: NA
DNA: TGTGCCAGCTTTTCCGGGACATGGCCAAACGAGCAGTACTTC
CDR3: CASFSGTWPNEQYF

V: TRBV11-3
D: NA
J: TRBJ1-1
size: NA
DNA: TGTGCCAGCAGACCGGGGGCGAACACTGAAGCTTTCTTT
CDR3: CASRPGANTEAFF

V: TRBV27
D: NA
J: TRBJ2-7
size: NA
DNA: TGTGCCAGCAGTTTAGTAGGGTACGAGCAGTACTTC
CDR3: CASSLVGYEQYF

V: TRBV14
D: TRBD2
J: TRBJ2-3
size: NA
DNA: TGTGCCAGCAGCCAAATGGGACTAGCGGAACTAGATACGCAGTATTTT
CDR3: CASSQMGLAELDTQYF

V: TRBV2
D: NA
J: TRBJ1-4
size: NA
DNA: TGTGCCAGCACCTATGGGGGCGGAAAACTGTTTTTT
CDR3: CASTYGGGKLFF

V: TRBV4-3
D: TRBD2
J: TRBJ2-2
size: NA
DNA: TGCGCCAGCAGCCCGGGACTAGCGGGAGACACCGGGGAGCTGTTTTTT
CDR3: CASSPGLAGDTGELFF

V: TRBV6-4
D: TRBD1
J: TRBJ1-1
size: NA
DNA: TGTGCCAGCAGTCTGACAGGGGGCCGGGACACTGAAGCTTTCTTT
CDR3: CASSLTGGRDTEAFF

V: TRBV19
D: NA
J: TRBJ2-5
size: NA
DNA: TGTGCCAGTAGGAGGGGAGGAGAGACCCAGTACTTC
CDR3: CASRRGGETQYF